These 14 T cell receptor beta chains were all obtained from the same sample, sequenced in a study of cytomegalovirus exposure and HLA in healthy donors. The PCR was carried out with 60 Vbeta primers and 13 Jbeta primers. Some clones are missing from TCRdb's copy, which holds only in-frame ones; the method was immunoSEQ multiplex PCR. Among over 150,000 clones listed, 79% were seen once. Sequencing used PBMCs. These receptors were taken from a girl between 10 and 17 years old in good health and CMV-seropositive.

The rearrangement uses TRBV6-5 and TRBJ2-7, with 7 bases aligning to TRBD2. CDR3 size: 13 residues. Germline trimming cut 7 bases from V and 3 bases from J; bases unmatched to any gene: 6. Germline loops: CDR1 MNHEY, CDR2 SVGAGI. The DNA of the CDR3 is TGTGCCAGCATTCGCCCGGGGGGCTACGAGCAGTACTTC. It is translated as CASIRPGGYEQYF.

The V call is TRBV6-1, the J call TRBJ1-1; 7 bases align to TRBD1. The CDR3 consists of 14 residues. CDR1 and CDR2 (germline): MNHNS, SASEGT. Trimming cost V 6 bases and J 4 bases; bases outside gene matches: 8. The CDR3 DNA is TGTGCCAGCAGCGCAAGGGGGCTGGGCACTGAAGCTTTCTTT. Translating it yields CASSARGLGTEAFF.

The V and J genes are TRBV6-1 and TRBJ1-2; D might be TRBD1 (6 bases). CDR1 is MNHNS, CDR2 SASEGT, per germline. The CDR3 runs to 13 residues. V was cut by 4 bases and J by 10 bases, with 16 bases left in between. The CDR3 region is CASSAEDSAYYTF. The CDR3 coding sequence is TGTGCCAGCAGTGCCGAGGACAGTGCCTACTACACCTTC.

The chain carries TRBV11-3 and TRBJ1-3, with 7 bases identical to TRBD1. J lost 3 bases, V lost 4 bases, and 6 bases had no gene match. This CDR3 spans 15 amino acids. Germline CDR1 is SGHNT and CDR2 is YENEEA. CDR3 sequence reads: CASSSLTGIGNTIYF. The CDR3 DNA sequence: TGTGCCAGCAGCTCACTGACAGGGATTGGAAACACCATATATTTT.

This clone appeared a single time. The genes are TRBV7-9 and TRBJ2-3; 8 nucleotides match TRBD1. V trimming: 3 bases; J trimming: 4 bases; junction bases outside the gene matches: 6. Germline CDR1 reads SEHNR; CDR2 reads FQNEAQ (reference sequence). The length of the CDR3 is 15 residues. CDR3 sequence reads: CASSFKTGAADTQYF. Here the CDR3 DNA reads TGTGCCAGCAGCTTTAAGACAGGGGCGGCAGATACGCAGTATTTT.

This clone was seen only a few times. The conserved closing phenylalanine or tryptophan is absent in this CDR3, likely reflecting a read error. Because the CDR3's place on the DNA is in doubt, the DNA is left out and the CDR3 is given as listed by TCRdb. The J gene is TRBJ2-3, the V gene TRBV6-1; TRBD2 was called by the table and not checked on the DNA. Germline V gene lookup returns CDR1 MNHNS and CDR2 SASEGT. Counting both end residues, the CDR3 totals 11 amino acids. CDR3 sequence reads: CASSPSLAGVV.

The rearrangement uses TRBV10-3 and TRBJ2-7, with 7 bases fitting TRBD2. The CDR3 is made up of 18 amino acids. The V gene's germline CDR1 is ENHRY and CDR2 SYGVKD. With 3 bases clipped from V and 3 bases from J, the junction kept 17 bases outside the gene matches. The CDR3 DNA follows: TGTGCCATCAGTGATACGGGCGGTTCGGGGACTAACCTCTACGAGCAGTACTTC. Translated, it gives CAISDTGGSGTNLYEQYF.

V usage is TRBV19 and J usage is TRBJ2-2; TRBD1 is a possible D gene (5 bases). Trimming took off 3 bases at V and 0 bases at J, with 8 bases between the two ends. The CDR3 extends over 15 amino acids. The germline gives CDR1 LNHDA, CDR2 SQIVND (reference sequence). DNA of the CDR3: TGTGCCAGTAGTATGTCAGGGACGAACACCGGGGAGCTGTTTTTT. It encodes CASSMSGTNTGELFF.

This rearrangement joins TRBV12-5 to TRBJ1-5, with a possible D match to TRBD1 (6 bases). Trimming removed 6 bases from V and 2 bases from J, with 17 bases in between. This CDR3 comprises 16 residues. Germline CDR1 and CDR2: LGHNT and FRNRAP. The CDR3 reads CASGVPGEGGNQPQHF. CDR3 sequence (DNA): TGTGCTAGTGGCGTTCCAGGGGAAGGTGGCAATCAGCCCCAGCATTTT.

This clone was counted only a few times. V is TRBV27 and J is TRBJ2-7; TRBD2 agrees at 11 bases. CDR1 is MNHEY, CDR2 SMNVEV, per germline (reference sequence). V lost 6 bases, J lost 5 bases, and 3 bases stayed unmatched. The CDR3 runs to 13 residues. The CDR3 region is CASRLLAGDEQYF. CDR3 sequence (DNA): TGTGCCAGCAGACTACTAGCGGGGGACGAGCAGTACTTC.

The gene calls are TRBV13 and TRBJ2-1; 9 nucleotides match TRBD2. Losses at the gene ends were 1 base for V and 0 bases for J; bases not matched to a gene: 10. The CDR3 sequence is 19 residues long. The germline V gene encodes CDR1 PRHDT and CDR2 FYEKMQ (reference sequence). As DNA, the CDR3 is TGTGCCAGCAGCTTAGAGGGGTTAGCGGGGGCTAACTCCTACAATGAGCAGTTCTTC. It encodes CASSLEGLAGANSYNEQFF.

The CDR3 nucleotides read TGTGCCAGCAGCCAAGAGGATGGGACAGGGGTCTTCTACGAGCAGTACTTC. Translated: CASSQEDGTGVFYEQYF. This chain uses TRBV4-2 with TRBJ2-7; TRBD1 aligns across 10 bases. Germline V gene lookup returns CDR1 LGHNA and CDR2 YNFKEQ. CDR3 length: 17 amino acids. The V segment lost 0 bases and the J segment 3 bases; nucleotides outside the gene matches: 8.

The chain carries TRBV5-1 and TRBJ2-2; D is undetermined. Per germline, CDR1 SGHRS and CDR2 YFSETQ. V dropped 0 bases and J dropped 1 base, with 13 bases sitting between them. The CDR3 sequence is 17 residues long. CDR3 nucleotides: TGCGCCAGCAGCTTGGGAGTGGCTTCGGGGAACACCGGGGAGCTGTTTTTT. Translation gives CASSLGVASGNTGELFF.

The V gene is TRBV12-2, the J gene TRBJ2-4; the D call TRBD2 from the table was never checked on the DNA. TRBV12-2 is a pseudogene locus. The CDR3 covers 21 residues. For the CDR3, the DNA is TGTGCAAGTCGCCTAAGTCTGGCTTCGGGACTAGCGGGCCTAGCCAAAAACATTCAGTACTTC. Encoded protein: CASRLSLASGLAGLAKNIQYF.